This T cell receptor beta chain was retrieved from a study of siplizumab effects on memory and regulatory T cells. To note about this clone: What it binds is not known.

Clones were sequenced by immunoSEQ multiplex PCR, and TCRdb holds only the in-frame ones, with some missing. The repertoire consists of tens of thousands of clones, with roughly 87% occurring once and the leading ten covering less than 0.35%. Study observations and caveats: Mappable CD4+ clones that were alloreactive averaged 68.8% Treg-derived with siplizumab versus approximately 25% in controls. It was never confirmed that proliferating Tregs from siplizumab cultures were suppressive. Poor capture below about 10^-5 frequency left most alloreactive clones unmapped to unstimulated subsets. Siplizumab significantly lowered the alloreactive sequences that could be traced to unstimulated CD4+ memory cells.

V lost 4 bases to trimming and J lost 3 bases, with 10 bases between them. The CDR3 sequence is 13 residues long. The germline V gene encodes CDR1 LNHDA and CDR2 SQIVND (reference sequence). The chain has TRBV19 and TRBJ2-7; D call uncertain. The TCR sequence derives from a human donor in good health. Input material: naive CD8+ T cells sorted from blood. The CDR3 reads CASSNGVNYEQYF. The CDR3 DNA follows: TGTGCCAGTAGTAACGGAGTCAACTACGAGCAGTACTTC.